This T cell receptor (beta chain) originates from a study of graft-versus-host responses after intestinal transplantation. Overall study context: Recipients across the board were started on anti-thymocyte globulin induction, then kept on tacrolimus and steroids for two to four years.

Germline trimming cut 5 bases from V and 5 bases from J; bases unmatched to any gene: 12. From germline, CDR1 is SGHAT and CDR2 FQDESV (reference sequence). The CDR3 covers 16 residues. Profiled with immunoSEQ multiplex PCR; TCRdb holds only in-frame clones, not every one. The table lists about 59,000 clones, approximately 94% of them singletons. Study results and caveats: Association was observed between peak circulating GvH clone levels and early post-transplant HvG declines. Graft-versus-host to host-versus-graft clonal ratios in allografts were high in patients with graft-donor T cell macrochimerism. There were GvH clones found in recipient marrow, and some of them appeared first in ileum or blood.

This clone came up once. As yet, its antigen is unknown. The input for sequencing was unstimulated CD4+ T cells sorted from spleen or lymph node cells, taken before transplant. The J gene is TRBJ2-5, the V gene TRBV11-1; TRBD2 aligns across 9 bases. The TCR was taken from a human donor who was the organ donor for an intestinal transplant. The CDR3 sequence is CASSPRKRGAMETQYF. The CDR3, as DNA: TGTGCCAGCAGCCCCCGGAAGCGGGGGGCCATGGAGACCCAGTACTTC.